What follows are 7 T cell receptor beta chains derived from one specimen sequenced in a study of CD8+ T cells in alopecia areata (dated by TCRdb to between 2017 and 2018). The library was obtained by the immunoSEQ multiplex PCR assay. To provide template for TCR sequencing, every sample had RNA extracted and reverse transcribed into cDNA. Not all clones reach the TCRdb copy of this immuneACCESS table, which keeps in-frame sequences only. Checked studies attribute under half of the gap to unresolved V genes and leave the rest unexplained. The sample includes around 250,000 clones, with 67% observed a single time. Jointly, the top ten make up around 1.2% of the sample. The meaning of the sample's time point label: baseline before oral tofacitinib. This material consisted of CD4+ T cells sorted from blood, taken at week 0. These receptor sequences come from a human donor with alopecia areata.

This chain links TRBV6-5 with TRBJ2-7, with 9 bases lining up with TRBD1. Germline V gene sequence: CDR1 MNHEY, CDR2 SVGAGI. CDR3 size: 15 residues. With V trimmed by 0 bases and J by 5 bases, 5 bases remained unmatched. This chain's CDR3 is CASSYSTQGADEQYF. CDR3 DNA: TGTGCCAGCAGTTACTCTACACAGGGGGCGGACGAGCAGTACTTC.

V and J are TRBV7-8 and TRBJ1-5; 8 nucleotides line up with TRBD1. Germline CDR1 SGHVS, CDR2 FQNEAQ. V lost 4 bases to trimming and J lost 7 bases; unmatched junction nucleotides: 3. The CDR3 runs 13 residues. The DNA for the CDR3 is TGTGCCAGCAGCTCCGACAGGGGCCAGCCCCAGCATTTT. Translated: CASSSDRGQPQHF.

This clone has just a few counts. The chain links TRBV7-8 to TRBJ1-5, with D possibly matching TRBD1 (5 bases). V was shortened by 5 bases and J by 4 bases, with 18 bases between the two germline ends. The CDR3 extends over 16 amino acids. CDR1 and CDR2 from the germline V gene are SGHVS and FQNEAQ. The CDR3 protein is CASSLHLDTDNQPQHF. The CDR3 DNA is TGTGCCAGCAGCCTACACTTGGACACGGATAATCAGCCCCAGCATTTT.

J is TRBJ2-1 and V is TRBV29-1; TRBD1 matches 7 bases. The CDR3 runs to 14 residues. The germline CDR1 and CDR2 sequences are SQVTM and ANQGSEA. With 6 bases clipped from V and 9 bases from J, the junction kept 14 bases outside the gene matches. This CDR3 is CSVTQGSPLGEQFF. The CDR3 coding sequence is TGCAGCGTCACACAGGGGAGCCCCTTAGGTGAGCAGTTCTTC.

The chain has TRBV2 and TRBJ1-1; TRBD1 matches 7 bases. The CDR3 runs to 14 residues. The germline V gene has CDR1 SNHLY and CDR2 FYNNEI. The V and J ends lost 6 bases and 2 bases, in that order; junction bases with no gene match: 6. The CDR3, as DNA: TGTGCCAGCAGAGTAGACAGGGATAACACTGAAGCTTTCTTT. It codes for CASRVDRDNTEAFF. Filled out from reference TRBV2 and TRBJ1-1, the complete variable domain reads EPEVTQTPSHQVTQMGQEVILRCVPISNHLYFYWYRQILGQKVEFLVSFYNNEISEKSEIFDDQFSVERPDGSNFTLKIRSTKLEDSAMYFCASRVDRDNTEAFFGQGTRLTVV.

The CDR3 coding sequence is TGTGCCAGCAGCCAAGAGGGACCCCCACAAGAGACCCAGTACTTC. Translated: CASSQEGPPQETQYF. The V gene is TRBV4-2, the J gene TRBJ2-5; D is perhaps TRBD1 or TRBD2 (5 bases each). CDR3 length: 15 amino acids. V was cut by 0 bases and J by 2 bases, with 10 bases left in between. Germline assignment: CDR1 LGHNA and CDR2 YNFKEQ.

This clone has only a few counts. V gene TRBV13 combines with J gene TRBJ2-7; 8 nucleotides line up with TRBD1. With 4 bases clipped from V and 0 bases from J, the junction kept 5 bases outside the gene matches. The CDR3 covers 15 residues. The germline CDR1 and CDR2 sequences are PRHDT and FYEKMQ (reference sequence). For the CDR3, the DNA is TGTGCCAGCAGCTCGCGGACAGGGCCCTCCTACGAGCAGTACTTC. Amino acid sequence: CASSSRTGPSYEQYF.